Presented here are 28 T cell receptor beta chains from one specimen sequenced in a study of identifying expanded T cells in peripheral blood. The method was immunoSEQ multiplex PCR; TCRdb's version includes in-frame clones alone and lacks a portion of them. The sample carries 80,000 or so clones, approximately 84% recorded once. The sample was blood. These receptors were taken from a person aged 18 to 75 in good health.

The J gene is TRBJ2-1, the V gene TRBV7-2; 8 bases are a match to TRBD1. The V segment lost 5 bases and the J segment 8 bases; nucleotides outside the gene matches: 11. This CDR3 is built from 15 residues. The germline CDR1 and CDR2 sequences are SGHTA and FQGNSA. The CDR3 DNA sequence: TGTGCCAGCAGCCCCTCCGGACAGGGAGGACATGAGCAGTTCTTC. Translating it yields CASSPSGQGGHEQFF.

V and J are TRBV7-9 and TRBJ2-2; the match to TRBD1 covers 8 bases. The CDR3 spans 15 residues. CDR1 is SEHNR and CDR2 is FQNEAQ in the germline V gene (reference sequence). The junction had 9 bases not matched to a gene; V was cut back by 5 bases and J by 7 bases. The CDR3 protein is CASSRQGARDGELFF. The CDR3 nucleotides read TGTGCCAGCAGCCGCCAGGGGGCGCGGGACGGGGAGCTGTTTTTT.

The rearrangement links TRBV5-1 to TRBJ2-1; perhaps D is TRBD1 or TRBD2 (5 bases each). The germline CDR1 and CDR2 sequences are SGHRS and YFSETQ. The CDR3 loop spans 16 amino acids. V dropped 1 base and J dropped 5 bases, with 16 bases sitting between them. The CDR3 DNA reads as TGCGCCAGCAGCTTGCTGAACGGGGCGATGGACAATGAGCAGTTCTTC. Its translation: CASSLLNGAMDNEQFF.

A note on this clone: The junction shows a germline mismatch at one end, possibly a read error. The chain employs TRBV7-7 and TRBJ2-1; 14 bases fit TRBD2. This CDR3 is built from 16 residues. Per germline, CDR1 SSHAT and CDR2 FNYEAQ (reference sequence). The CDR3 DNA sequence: TGTGCTAGCAGCCAGGGACTAGCGGGAGCGGGGAATGAGCAGTTCTTC. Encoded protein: CASSQGLAGAGNEQFF.

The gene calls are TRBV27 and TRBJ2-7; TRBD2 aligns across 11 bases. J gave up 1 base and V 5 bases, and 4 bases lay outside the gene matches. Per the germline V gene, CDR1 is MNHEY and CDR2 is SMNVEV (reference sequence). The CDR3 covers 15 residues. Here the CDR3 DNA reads TGTGCCAGCAGTCCGGGACTAGCGGATTCCTACGAGCAGTACTTC. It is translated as CASSPGLADSYEQYF.

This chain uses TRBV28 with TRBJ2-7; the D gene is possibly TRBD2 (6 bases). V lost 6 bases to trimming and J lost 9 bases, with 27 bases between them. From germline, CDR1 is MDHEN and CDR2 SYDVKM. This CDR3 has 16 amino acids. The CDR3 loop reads CASSPPGVAGRGAQYF. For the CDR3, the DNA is TGTGCCAGCAGCCCACCGGGGGTAGCAGGCCGAGGTGCGCAGTACTTC.

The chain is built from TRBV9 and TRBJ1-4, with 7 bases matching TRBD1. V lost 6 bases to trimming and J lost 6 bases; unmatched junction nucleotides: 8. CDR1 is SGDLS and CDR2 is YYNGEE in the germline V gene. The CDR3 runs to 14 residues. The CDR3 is CASNLGTVDEKLFF. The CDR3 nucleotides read TGTGCCAGCAACCTCGGGACAGTCGATGAAAAACTGTTTTTT.

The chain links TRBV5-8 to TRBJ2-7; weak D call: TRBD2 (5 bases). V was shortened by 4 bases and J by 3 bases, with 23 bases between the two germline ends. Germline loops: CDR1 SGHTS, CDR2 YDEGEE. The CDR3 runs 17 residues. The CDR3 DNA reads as TGTGCCAGCAGCCATATAATTACCGGGGTCTACCACTACGAGCAGTACTTC. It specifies CASSHIITGVYHYEQYF.

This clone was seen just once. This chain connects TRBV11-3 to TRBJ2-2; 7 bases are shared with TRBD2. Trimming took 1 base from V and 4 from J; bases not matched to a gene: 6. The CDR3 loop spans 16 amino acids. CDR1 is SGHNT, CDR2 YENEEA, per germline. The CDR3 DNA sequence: TGTGCCAGCAGCTTAGGACGGGGAGGGGCCACCGGGGAGCTGTTTTTT. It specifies CASSLGRGGATGELFF.

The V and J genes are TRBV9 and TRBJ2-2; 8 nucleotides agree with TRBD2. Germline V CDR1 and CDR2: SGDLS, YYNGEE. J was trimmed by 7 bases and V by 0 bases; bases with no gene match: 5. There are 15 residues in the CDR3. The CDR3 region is CASSVVGLVGGELFF. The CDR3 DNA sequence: TGTGCCAGCAGCGTAGTGGGACTAGTAGGCGGGGAGCTGTTTTTT.

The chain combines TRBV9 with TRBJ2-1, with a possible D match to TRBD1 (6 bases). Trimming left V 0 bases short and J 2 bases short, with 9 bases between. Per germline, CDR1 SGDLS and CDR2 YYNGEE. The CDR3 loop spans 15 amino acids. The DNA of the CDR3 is TGTGCCAGCAGCGTAGAAGGGGGAGCCTACAATGAGCAGTTCTTC. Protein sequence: CASSVEGGAYNEQFF.

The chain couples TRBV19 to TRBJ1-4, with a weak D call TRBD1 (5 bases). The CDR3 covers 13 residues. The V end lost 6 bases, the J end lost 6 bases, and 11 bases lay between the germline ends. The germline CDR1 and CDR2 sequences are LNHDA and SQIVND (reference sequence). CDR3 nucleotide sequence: TGTGCCAGTAGGGACAAGTCTCATGAAAAACTGTTTTTT. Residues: CASRDKSHEKLFF.

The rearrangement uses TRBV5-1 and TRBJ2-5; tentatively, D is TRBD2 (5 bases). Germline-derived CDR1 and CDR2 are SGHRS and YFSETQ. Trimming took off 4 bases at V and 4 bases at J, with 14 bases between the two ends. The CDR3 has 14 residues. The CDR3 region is CASSPDSGGETQYF. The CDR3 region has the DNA TGCGCCAGCAGCCCCGACTCCGGAGGAGAGACCCAGTACTTC.

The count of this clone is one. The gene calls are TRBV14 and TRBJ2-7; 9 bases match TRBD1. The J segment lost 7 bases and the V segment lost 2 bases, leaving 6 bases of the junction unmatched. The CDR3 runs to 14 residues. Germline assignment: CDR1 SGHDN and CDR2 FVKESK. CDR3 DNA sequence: TGTGCCAGCAGCCAAACCGGGACAGGGAGTGAGCAGTACTTC. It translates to CASSQTGTGSEQYF.

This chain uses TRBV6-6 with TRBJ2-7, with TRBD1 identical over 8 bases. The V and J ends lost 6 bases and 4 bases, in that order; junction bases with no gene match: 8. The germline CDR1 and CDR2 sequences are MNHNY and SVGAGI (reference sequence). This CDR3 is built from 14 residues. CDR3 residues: CASRTGTGVYEQYF. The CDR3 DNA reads TGTGCCAGCAGAACCGGGACAGGTGTGTACGAGCAGTACTTC.

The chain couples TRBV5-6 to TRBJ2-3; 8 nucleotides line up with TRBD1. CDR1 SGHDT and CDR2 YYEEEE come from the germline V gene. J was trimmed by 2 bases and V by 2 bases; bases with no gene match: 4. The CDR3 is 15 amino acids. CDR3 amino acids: CASSLGTGDTDTQYF. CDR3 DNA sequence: TGTGCCAGCAGCTTAGGGACAGGAGACACAGATACGCAGTATTTT.

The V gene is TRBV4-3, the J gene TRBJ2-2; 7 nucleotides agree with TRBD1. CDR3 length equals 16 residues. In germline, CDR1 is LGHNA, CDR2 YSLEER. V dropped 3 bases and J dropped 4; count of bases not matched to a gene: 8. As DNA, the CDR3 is TGCGCCAGCAGCCAGGGTATAACAGGGGCCACCGGGGAGCTGTTTTTT. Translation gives CASSQGITGATGELFF.

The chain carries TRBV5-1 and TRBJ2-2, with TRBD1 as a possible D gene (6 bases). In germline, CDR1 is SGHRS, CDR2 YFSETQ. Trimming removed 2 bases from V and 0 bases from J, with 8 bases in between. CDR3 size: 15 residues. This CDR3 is CASSFGQSNTGELFF. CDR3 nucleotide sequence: TGCGCCAGCAGCTTTGGACAGTCGAACACCGGGGAGCTGTTTTTT. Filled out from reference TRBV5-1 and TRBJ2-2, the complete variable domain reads KAGVTQTPRYLIKTRGQQVTLSCSPISGHRSVSWYQQTPGQGLQFLFEYFSETQRNKGNFPGRFSGRQFSNSRSEMNVSTLELGDSALYLCASSFGQSNTGELFFGEGSRLTVL.

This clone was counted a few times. The CDR3: CAISPTIGGMNTEAFF. The CDR3 region has the DNA TGTGCCATCAGTCCTACTATAGGTGGGATGAACACTGAAGCTTTCTTT. The chain employs TRBV10-3 and TRBJ1-1; D call uncertain. The V and J ends lost 5 bases and 0 bases respectively, with 16 bases between them. Germline loops: CDR1 ENHRY, CDR2 SYGVKD. The CDR3 extends over 16 amino acids.

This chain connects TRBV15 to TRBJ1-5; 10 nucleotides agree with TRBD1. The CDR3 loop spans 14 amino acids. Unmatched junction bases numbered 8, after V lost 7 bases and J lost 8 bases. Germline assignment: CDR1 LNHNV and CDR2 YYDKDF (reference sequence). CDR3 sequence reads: CATTTGGRGEPQHF. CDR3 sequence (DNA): TGTGCCACCACGACAGGGGGCAGGGGTGAGCCCCAGCATTTT. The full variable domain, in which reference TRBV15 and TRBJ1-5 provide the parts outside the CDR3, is DAMVIQNPRYQVTQFGKPVTLSCSQTLNHNVMYWYQQKSSQAPKLLFHYYDKDFNNEADTPDNFQSRRPNTSFCFLDIRSPGLGDTAMYLCATTTGGRGEPQHFGDGTRLSIL.

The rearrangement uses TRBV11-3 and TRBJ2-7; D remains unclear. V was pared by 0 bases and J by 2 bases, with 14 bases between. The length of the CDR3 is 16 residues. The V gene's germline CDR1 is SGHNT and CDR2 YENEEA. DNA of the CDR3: TGTGCCAGCAGCTTAGAAAAGGGCCCCGGCCCCTACGAGCAGTACTTC. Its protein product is CASSLEKGPGPYEQYF. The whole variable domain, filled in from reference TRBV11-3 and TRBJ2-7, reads EAGVVQSPRYKIIEKKQPVAFWCNPISGHNTLYWYLQNLGQGPELLIRYENEEAVDDSQLPKDRFSAERLKGVDSTLKIQPAELGDSAVYLCASSLEKGPGPYEQYFGPGTRLTVT.

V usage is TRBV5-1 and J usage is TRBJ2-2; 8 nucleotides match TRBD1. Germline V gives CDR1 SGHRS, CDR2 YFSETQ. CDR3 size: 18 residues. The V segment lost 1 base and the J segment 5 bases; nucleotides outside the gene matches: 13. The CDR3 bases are TGCGCCAGCAGCTTGACACTAACCGGGACAGGAAAAACCGGGGAGCTGTTTTTT. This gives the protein CASSLTLTGTGKTGELFF.

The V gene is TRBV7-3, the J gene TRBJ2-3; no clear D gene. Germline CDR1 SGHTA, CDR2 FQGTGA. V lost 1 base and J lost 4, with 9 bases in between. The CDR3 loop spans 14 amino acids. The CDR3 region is CASSLNSLADTQYF. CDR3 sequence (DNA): TGTGCCAGCAGCTTAAATAGTCTTGCAGATACGCAGTATTTT.

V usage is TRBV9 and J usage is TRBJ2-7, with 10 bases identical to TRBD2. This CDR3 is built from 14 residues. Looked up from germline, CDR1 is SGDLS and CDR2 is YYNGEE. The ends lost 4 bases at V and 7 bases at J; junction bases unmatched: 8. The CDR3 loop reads CASSPSSGSVEQYF. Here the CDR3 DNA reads TGTGCCAGCAGCCCTTCTAGCGGGAGCGTGGAGCAGTACTTC.

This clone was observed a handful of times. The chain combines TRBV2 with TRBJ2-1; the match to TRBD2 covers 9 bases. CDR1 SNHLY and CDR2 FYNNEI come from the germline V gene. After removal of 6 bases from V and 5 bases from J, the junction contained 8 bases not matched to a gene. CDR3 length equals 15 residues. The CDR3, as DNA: TGTGCCAGCAGGTCCTTGGGACTAGCAAACAATGAGCAGTTCTTC. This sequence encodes CASRSLGLANNEQFF.

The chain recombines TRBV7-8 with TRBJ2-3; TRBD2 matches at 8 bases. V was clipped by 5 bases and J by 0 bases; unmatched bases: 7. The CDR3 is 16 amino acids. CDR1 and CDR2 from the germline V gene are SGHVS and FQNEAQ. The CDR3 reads CASSPRLARSTDTQYF. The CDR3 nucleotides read TGTGCCAGCAGCCCCCGACTAGCGAGAAGCACAGATACGCAGTATTTT.

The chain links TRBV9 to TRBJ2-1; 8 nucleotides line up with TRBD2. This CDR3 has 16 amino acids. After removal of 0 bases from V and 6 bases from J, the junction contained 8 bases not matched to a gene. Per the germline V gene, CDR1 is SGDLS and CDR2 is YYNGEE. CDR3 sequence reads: CASSVVLSGRGNEQFF. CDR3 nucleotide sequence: TGTGCCAGCAGCGTAGTTCTAAGCGGGAGAGGCAATGAGCAGTTCTTC.

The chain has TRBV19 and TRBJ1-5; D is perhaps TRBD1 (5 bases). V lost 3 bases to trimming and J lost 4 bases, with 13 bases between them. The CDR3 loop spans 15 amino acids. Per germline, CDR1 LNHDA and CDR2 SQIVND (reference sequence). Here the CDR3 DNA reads TGTGCCAGTAGTATCACGGGGCGGAGTAATCAGCCCCAGCATTTT. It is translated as CASSITGRSNQPQHF.